This TCR beta chain appears in the sequencing data of a study of T cells in Graves' hyperthyroidism and ophthalmopathy. General study results and limits: Among clonotypes expanded in thyroid above 0.001, most were also found in blood.

On this clonotype: Its specificity is not known.

Amplified regions were TCR beta CDR3 sequences from RNA transcripts. TCR CDR3 regions were first amplified by RT-PCR with HTBI primers. Each CDR3 protein gets one entry after TCRdb re-called the multiplex PCR reads with MiXCR. The sample holds about 540,000 distinct CDR3 sequences, 46% seen once. This sequence originates from a woman aged 18-35 years with Graves' hyperthyroidism. Sequencing was carried out using peripheral blood or thyroid tissue (not recorded which).

CDR3: CASSQGPGSSTYEQYF. The CDR3 region has the DNA TGCGCCAGCAGCCAAGGGCCAGGGAGCTCCACCTACGAGCAGTACTTC. The chain combines TRBV4-3 with TRBJ2-7; the D call may be TRBD1 or TRBD2 (5 bases each). Per germline, CDR1 LGHNA and CDR2 YSLEER. This CDR3 contains 16 residues. Trimming took off 1 base at V and 2 bases at J, with 15 bases between the two ends.